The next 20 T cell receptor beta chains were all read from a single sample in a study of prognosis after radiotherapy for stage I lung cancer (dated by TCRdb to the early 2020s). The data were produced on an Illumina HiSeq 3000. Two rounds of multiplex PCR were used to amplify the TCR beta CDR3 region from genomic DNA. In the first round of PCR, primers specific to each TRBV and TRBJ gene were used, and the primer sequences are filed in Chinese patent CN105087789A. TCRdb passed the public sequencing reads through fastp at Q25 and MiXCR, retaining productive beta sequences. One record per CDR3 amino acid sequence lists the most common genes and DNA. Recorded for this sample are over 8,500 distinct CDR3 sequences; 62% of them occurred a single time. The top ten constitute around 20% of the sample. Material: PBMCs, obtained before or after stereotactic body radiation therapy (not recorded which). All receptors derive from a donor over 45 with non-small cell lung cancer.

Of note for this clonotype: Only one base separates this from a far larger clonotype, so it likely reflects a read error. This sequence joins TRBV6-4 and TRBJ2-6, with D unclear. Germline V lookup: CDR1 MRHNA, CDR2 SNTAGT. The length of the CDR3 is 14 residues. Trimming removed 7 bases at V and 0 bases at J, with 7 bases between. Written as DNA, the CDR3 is TGTGCCAGCACTAAATCCTCTGGGGCCAACGTCCTGACTTTC. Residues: CASTKSSGANVLTF.

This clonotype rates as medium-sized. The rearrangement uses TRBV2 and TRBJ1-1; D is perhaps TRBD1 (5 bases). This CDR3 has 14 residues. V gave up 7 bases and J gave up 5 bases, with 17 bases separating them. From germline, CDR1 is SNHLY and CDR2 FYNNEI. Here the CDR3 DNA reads TGTGCCAGCAAAGACGGGGGGGGTGGGACTGAAGCTTTCTTT. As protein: CASKDGGGGTEAFF.

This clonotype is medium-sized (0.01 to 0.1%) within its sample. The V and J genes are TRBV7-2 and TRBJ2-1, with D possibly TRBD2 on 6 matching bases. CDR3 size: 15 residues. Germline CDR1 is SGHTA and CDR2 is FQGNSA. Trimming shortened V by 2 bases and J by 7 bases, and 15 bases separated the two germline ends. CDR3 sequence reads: CASSLQAGSRNEQFF. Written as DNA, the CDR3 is TGTGCCAGCAGCTTACAGGCGGGAAGTAGGAATGAGCAGTTCTTC.

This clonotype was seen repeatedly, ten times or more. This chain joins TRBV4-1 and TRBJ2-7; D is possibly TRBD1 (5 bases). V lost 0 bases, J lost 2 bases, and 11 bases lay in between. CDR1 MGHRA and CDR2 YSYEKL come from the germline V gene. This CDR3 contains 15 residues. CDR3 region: CASSQEGGAAYEQYF. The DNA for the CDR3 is TGCGCCAGCAGCCAAGAAGGTGGGGCGGCCTACGAGCAGTACTTC.

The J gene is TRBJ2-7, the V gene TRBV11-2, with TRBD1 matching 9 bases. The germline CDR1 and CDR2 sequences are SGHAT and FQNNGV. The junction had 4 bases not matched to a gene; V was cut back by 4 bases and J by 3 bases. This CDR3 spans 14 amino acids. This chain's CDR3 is CASSSKTGGYEQYF. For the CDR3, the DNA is TGTGCCAGCAGCTCCAAGACAGGGGGCTACGAGCAGTACTTC.

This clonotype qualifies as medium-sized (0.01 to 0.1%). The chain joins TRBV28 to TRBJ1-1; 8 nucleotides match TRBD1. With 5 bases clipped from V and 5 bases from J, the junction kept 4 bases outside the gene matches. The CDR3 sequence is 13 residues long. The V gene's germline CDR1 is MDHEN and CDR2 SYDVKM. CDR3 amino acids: CASSRTGQTEAFF. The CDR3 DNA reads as TGTGCCAGCAGTAGGACAGGGCAGACTGAAGCTTTCTTT.

CDR3 sequence (DNA): TGTGCCAGCAGGGATCTGGGGTTGGACACCGGGGAGCTGTTTTTT. As protein: CASRDLGLDTGELFF. This rearrangement joins TRBV6-2 or TRBV6-3 to TRBJ2-2; D is ambiguous. Germline CDR1 MNHEY, CDR2 SVGEGT. The CDR3 spans 15 residues. Trimming took 6 bases from V and 3 from J, leaving 14 bases between them.

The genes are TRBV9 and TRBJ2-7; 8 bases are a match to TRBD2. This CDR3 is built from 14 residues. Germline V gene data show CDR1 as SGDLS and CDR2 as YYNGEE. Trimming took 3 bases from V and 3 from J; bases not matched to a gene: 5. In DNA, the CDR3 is TGTGCCAGCAGCGGACCGGGACTAGACTACGAGCAGTACTTC. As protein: CASSGPGLDYEQYF.

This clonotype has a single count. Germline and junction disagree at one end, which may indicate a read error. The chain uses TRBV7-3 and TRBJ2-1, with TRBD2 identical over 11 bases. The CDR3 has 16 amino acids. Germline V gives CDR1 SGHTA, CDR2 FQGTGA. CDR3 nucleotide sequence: TGTGCCAGAAGCTCGCCGACTAGCGGGACCTACAGTGAGCAGTTCTTC. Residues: CARSSPTSGTYSEQFF. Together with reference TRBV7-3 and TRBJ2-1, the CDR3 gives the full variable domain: GAGVSQTPSNKVTEKGKYVELRCDPISGHTALYWYRQSLGQGPEFLIYFQGTGAADDSGLPNDRFFAVRPEGSVSTLKIQRTERGDSAVYLCARSSPTSGTYSEQFFGPGTRLTVL.

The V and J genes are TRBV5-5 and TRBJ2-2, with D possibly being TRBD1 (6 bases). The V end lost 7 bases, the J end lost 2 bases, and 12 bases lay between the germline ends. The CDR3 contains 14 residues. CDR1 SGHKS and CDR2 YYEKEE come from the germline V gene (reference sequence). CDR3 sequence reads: CASGTPDNTGELFF. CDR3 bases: TGTGCCAGCGGGACACCGGATAACACCGGGGAGCTGTTTTTT.

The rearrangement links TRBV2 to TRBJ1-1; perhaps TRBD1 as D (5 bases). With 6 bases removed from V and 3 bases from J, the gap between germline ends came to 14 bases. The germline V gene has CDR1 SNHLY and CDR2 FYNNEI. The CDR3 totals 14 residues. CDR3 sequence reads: CASRLKGRDTEAFF. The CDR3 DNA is TGTGCCAGCAGACTAAAGGGGAGGGACACTGAAGCTTTCTTT.

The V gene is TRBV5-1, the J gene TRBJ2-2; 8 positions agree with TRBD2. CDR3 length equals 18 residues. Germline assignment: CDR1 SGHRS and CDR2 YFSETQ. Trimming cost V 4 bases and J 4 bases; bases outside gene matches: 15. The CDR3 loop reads CASSRVLWAGGGTGELFF. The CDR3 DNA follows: TGCGCCAGCAGCCGGGTCTTGTGGGCGGGAGGTGGCACCGGGGAGCTGTTTTTT.

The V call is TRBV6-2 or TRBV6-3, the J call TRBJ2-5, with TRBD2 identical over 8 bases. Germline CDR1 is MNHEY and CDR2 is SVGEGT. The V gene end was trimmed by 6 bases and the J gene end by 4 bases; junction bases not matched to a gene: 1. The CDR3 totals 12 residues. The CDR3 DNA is TGTGCCAGCAGACTAGCGGTAGAGACCCAGTACTTC. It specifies CASRLAVETQYF.

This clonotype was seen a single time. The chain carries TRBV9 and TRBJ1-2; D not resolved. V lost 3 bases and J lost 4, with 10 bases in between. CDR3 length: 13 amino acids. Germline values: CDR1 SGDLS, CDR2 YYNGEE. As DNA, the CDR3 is TGTGCCAGCAGCGCTGGAGGCTCCTATGGCTACACCTTC. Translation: CASSAGGSYGYTF. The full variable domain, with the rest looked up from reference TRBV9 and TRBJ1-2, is DSGVTQTPKHLITATGQRVTLRCSPRSGDLSVYWYQQSLDQGLQFLIQYYNGEERAKGNILERFSAQQFPDLHSELNLSSLELGDSALYFCASSAGGSYGYTFGSGTRLTVV.

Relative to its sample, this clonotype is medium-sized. Here the CDR3 DNA reads TGCGCCAGCAGCTTGGAGGGGGCACGGGTCTACGAGCAGTACTTC. Translating it yields CASSLEGARVYEQYF. The chain has TRBV5-1 and TRBJ2-7, with 7 bases that match TRBD1. V trimming: 0 bases; J trimming: 3 bases; junction bases outside the gene matches: 6. CDR1 and CDR2 from the germline V gene are SGHRS and YFSETQ. This CDR3 spans 15 amino acids. Combining the CDR3 with reference TRBV5-1 and TRBJ2-7 gives the whole variable domain KAGVTQTPRYLIKTRGQQVTLSCSPISGHRSVSWYQQTPGQGLQFLFEYFSETQRNKGNFPGRFSGRQFSNSRSEMNVSTLELGDSALYLCASSLEGARVYEQYFGPGTRLTVT.

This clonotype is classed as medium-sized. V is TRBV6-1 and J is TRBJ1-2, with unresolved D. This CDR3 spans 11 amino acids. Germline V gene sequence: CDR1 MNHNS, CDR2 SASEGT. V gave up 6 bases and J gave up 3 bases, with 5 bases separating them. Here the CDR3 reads CASREDYGYTF. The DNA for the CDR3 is TGTGCCAGCAGGGAGGACTATGGCTACACCTTC.

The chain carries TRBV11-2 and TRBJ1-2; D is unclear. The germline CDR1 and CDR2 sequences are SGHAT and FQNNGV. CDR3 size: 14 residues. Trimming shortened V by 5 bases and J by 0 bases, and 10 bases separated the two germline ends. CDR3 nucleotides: TGTGCCAGCAGCCCCATGCGGACTAACTATGGCTACACCTTC. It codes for CASSPMRTNYGYTF.

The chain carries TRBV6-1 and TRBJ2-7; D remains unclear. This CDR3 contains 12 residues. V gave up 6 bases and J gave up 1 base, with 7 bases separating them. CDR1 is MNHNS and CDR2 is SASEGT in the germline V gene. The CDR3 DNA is TGTGCCAGCAGAACTTCGTCCTACGAGCAGTACTTC. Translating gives CASRTSSYEQYF.

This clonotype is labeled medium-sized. CDR3 amino acids: CSARQANTEAFF. DNA for the CDR3: TGCAGTGCTAGACAGGCGAACACTGAAGCTTTCTTT. V gene TRBV20-1 combines with J gene TRBJ1-1; D gene unclear. This CDR3 has 12 residues. The V end was cut by 2 bases, the J end by 1 base, with 5 bases between. From germline, CDR1 is DFQATT and CDR2 SNEGSKA (reference sequence).

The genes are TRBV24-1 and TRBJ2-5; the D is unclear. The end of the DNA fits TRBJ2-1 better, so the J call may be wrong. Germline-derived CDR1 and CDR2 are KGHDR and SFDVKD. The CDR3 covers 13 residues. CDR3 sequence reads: CATSEALVHEQFF. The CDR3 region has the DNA TGTGCCACCAGTGAAGCCTTAGTACATGAGCAGTTCTTC.